The rows below give T cell receptor beta chains drawn from one sample of a study of graft-versus-host responses after intestinal transplantation. Profiled with immunoSEQ multiplex PCR; TCRdb holds only in-frame clones, not every one. This sample carries 100,000 to 120,000 clones, around 93% of them seen once, and the ten largest clones take roughly 0.5%. The antigens for these receptors are not known. The specimen comprised unstimulated CD8+ T cells sorted from spleen or lymph node cells, sampled before intestinal transplant. The receptors originated from a human donor who received an intestinal transplant. Each CDR3 is given with its conserved first and last residue. A D gene is named only where the DNA matches it firmly. The size field is filled for only some rows; it gives once, few, many or a size class.

j_call clone_size d_call v_call cdr3_nt cdr3_aa
TRBJ1-2 few - TRBV10-3 TGTGCCATCAGTGAGTCCAGGGATCGGGGCTATGGCTACACCTTC CAISESRDRGYGYTF
TRBJ1-1 - - TRBV18 TGTGCCAGCTCACCGGGGGTTACTGAAGCTTTCTTT CASSPGVTEAFF
TRBJ1-1 once - TRBV5-1 TGCGCCAGCTATGATGTGGAGCGGCCGACTGAAGCTTTCTTT CASYDVERPTEAFF
TRBJ2-7 - TRBD1 TRBV9 TGTGCCAGCAGCGTAGCGGACAGGGACTACGAGCAGTACTTC CASSVADRDYEQYF
TRBJ1-2 once - TRBV29-1 TGCAGCGTTGAAGGGGCAGACCCCTATGGCTACACCTTC CSVEGADPYGYTF
TRBJ1-1 - - TRBV7-8 TGTGCCAACCGGATAGTACGGGGGGGAAACACTGAAGCTTTCTTT CANRIVRGGNTEAFF
TRBJ2-5 - - TRBV11-2 TGTGCCAGCAGCTCGATCCCGGCTAGCTTACAAGAGACCCAGTACTTC CASSSIPASLQETQYF
TRBJ2-5 - - TRBV7-6 TGTGCCAGCAGCTTAGGCGGGCAGAACCAAGAGACCCAGTACTTC CASSLGGQNQETQYF
TRBJ2-7 - TRBD1 TRBV13 TGTGCCAGCAGCGACGACCGGGACAGGTACGAGCAGTACTTC CASSDDRDRYEQYF
TRBJ2-1 - TRBD2 TRBV15 TGTGCCACCAGCAGGGGCACCGGACTAGCTTCTGCTGAGCAGTTCTTC CATSRGTGLASAEQFF
TRBJ2-3 - TRBD2 TRBV29-1 TGCAGCGTTCGAGGACTAGCGGGAGCAGATACGCAGTATTTT CSVRGLAGADTQYF
TRBJ2-1 - - TRBV5-1 TGCGCCAGCTCCGGCGGTCGGAATGAGCAGTTCTTC CASSGGRNEQFF
TRBJ1-1 - TRBD1 TRBV6-1 TGTGCCAGCCGTGGGACAGCCGGCCCTGGGGGCGCTGAAGCTTTCTTT CASRGTAGPGGAEAFF
TRBJ1-1 once - TRBV5-4 TGTGCCAGCAGCTTGAGCAGGGGCACTGAAGCTTTCTTT CASSLSRGTEAFF
TRBJ1-5 - - TRBV2 TGTGCCAGCAGTGTCAGTGAGGGAGATTTGGGCAATCAGCCCCAGCATTTT CASSVSEGDLGNQPQHF
TRBJ2-1 - - TRBV12-5 TGTGCTAGTGGTCAAATTTCAGGTGAGCAGTTCTTC CASGQISGEQFF
TRBJ1-1 - TRBD1 TRBV19 TGTGCCAGTAGTATCGGGACAGTGAACACTGAAGCTTTCTTT CASSIGTVNTEAFF
TRBJ2-1 - - TRBV30 TGTGCCTGGAGTCTAACTAGCCGAGAGCAGTTCTTC CAWSLTSREQFF
TRBJ2-5 - - TRBV5-6 TGTGCCAGCAGCGCGGGGAGGACCCAGTACTTC CASSAGRTQYF
TRBJ2-3 - - TRBV6-5 TGTGCCAGCGGATTCTTAGACACTAGCACAGATACGCAGTATTTT CASGFLDTSTDTQYF
TRBJ1-2 few - TRBV19 TGTGCCAGTAGTATAGGAGGAGAAGGCTATGGCTACACCTTC CASSIGGEGYGYTF
TRBJ2-7 - TRBD1 TRBV4-1 TGCGCCAGCAGCCATAGACAGGGGGCTGACTACGAGCAGTACTTC CASSHRQGADYEQYF
TRBJ2-7 few - TRBV19 TGTGCCAGTAGTATGAGTCCCTACGAGCAGTACTTC CASSMSPYEQYF
TRBJ2-7 - - TRBV18 TGTGCCAGCTCACCAGGGTACGAGCAGTACTTC CASSPGYEQYF
TRBJ2-7 once - TRBV29-1 TGCAGCGTTGTAGCTAGCCCCCACGAGCAGTACTTC CSVVASPHEQYF
TRBJ2-1 - TRBD2 TRBV25-1 TGTGCCAGCAGTGAATTACTAGCGGGAGGGTACAATGAGCAGTTCTTC CASSELLAGGYNEQFF
TRBJ1-1 - TRBD1 TRBV7-9 TGTGCCAGCAGCGCAGGACAGGGTTTCCTGAACACTGAAGCTTTCTTT CASSAGQGFLNTEAFF
TRBJ1-1 - - TRBV7-9 TGTGCCAGCAGCCGAAGAGACAGTTTGAACACTGAAGCTTTCTTT CASSRRDSLNTEAFF
TRBJ2-1 - TRBD2 TRBV13 TGTGCCAGCAGCCTGGGGACTAGTTACAATGAGCAGTTCTTC CASSLGTSYNEQFF
TRBJ2-5 - - TRBV19 TGTGCCAGTAGTTTGACAGGTCTTGAGACCCAGTACTTC CASSLTGLETQYF
TRBJ2-6 - - TRBV5-1 TGCGCCAGCAGTTGGGCCAACGTCCTGACTTTC CASSWANVLTF
TRBJ1-1 - - TRBV10-3 TGTGCCATCAGTGGAAGGTCGGACACTGAAGCTTTCTTT CAISGRSDTEAFF
TRBJ2-1 - TRBD2 TRBV28 TGTGCCAGCGGGGTAGCGGGATGGTACAATGAGCAGTTCTTC CASGVAGWYNEQFF
TRBJ2-7 once - TRBV4-1 TGCGCCAGCAGCCAAACCACATCCCTAGCGCGGAGCTCCTACGAGCAGTACTTC CASSQTTSLARSSYEQYF
TRBJ2-5 once - TRBV29-1 TGCAGCGCCGGGGCGGGGAGCTTACAAGAGACCCAGTACTTC CSAGAGSLQETQYF
TRBJ1-4 - - TRBV6-6 TGTGCCAGCAGTTACTCGGGGGAGTTTAATGAAAAACTGTTTTTT CASSYSGEFNEKLFF
TRBJ2-7 - - TRBV19 TGTGCCAGTAGTATAGGTTCGGGCCACGAGCAGTACTTC CASSIGSGHEQYF
TRBJ2-7 - TRBD1 TRBV28 TGTGCCAGCAGGACAGGGTCCTCTTACGAGCAGTACTTC CASRTGSSYEQYF
TRBJ2-7 - - TRBV6-5 TGTGCCAGCAGTTACTCTCCGGGGCCCTACGAGCAGTACTTC CASSYSPGPYEQYF
TRBJ2-7 few - TRBV6-5 TGTGCCAGCAGTCAGCCAGGGTACGAGCAGTACTTC CASSQPGYEQYF
TRBJ2-1 - TRBD2 TRBV19 TGTGCCAGTAGTATAAGTGGGACTAGCGGCCTTTACAATGAGCAGTTCTTC CASSISGTSGLYNEQFF
TRBJ2-7 - - TRBV15 TGTGCCACCAGTGCTCGGTCCGTAGAGGGAGAGCAGTACTTC CATSARSVEGEQYF
TRBJ1-2 - - TRBV5-6 TGTGCCAGCACCACCAGGGCGGCCTATGGCTACACCTTC CASTTRAAYGYTF
TRBJ2-6 - - TRBV14 TGTGCCAGCATGAAGGGGAGTGGCGACAACGTCCTGACTTTC CASMKGSGDNVLTF
TRBJ1-1 - - TRBV19 TGTGCCAGTAGTCAGGGGAACACTGAAGCTTTCTTT CASSQGNTEAFF
TRBJ2-7 - TRBD1 TRBV9 TGTGCCAGCAACCCGGACAGGCAGTCCTACGAGCAGTACTTC CASNPDRQSYEQYF
TRBJ2-1 - - TRBV6-5 TGTGCCAGCAGTTACAACACCCGGGCCTCCAATGAGCAGTTCTTC CASSYNTRASNEQFF
TRBJ2-7 - TRBD2 TRBV19 TGTGCCAGTAGCCTAGCGGGACCTCTCGAGCAGTACTTC CASSLAGPLEQYF
TRBJ2-7 - TRBD1 TRBV5-6 TGTGCCAGCAGTCTTGGACAGGGGGCGGGAAGGGAGCAGTACTTC CASSLGQGAGREQYF
TRBJ1-5 - - TRBV10-3 TGTGCCACCTCCCCGGGGGAGGGAAACCAGCCCCAGCATTTT CATSPGEGNQPQHF
TRBJ1-5 once TRBD1 TRBV28 TGTGCCAGCAGTTTGGTGGAGGGGGCCAGCAATCAGCCCCAGCATTTT CASSLVEGASNQPQHF